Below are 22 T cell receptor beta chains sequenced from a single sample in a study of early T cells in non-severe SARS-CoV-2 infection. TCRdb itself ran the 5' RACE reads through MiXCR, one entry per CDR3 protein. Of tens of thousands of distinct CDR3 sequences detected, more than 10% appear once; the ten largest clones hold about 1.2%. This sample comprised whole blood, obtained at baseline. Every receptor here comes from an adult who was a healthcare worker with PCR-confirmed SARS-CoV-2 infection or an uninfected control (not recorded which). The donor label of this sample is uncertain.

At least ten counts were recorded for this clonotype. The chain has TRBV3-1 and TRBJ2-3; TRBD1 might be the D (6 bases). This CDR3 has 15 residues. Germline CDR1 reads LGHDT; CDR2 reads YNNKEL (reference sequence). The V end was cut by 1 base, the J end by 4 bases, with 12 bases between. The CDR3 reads CASSQGFTGPDTQYF. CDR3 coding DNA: TGTGCCAGCAGCCAAGGATTTACAGGGCCAGATACGCAGTATTTT.

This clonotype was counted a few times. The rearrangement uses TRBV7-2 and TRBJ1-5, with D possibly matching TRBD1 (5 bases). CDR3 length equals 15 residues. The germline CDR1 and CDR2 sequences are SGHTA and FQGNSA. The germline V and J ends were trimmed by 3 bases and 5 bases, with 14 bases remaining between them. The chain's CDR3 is CASSFSFTGYQPQHF. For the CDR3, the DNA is TGTGCCAGCAGCTTTTCCTTTACAGGCTATCAGCCCCAGCATTTT.

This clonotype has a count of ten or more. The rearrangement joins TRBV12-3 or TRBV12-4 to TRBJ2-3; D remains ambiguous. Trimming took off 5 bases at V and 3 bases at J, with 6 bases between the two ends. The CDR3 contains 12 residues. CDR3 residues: CASSLLTDTQYF. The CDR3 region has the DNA TGTGCCAGCAGTCTCCTAACAGATACGCAGTATTTT.

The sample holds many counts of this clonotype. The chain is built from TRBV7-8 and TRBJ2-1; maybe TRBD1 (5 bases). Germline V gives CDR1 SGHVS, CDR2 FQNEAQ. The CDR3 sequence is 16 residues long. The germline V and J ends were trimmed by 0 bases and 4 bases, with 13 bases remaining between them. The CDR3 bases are TGTGCCAGCAGCTTAGCGCCCAGGGTAAGGTACAATGAGCAGTTCTTC. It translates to CASSLAPRVRYNEQFF. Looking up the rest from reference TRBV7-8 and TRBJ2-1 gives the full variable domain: GAGVSQSPRYKVAKRGQDVALRCDPISGHVSLFWYQQALGQGPEFLTYFQNEAQLDKSGLPSDRFFAERPEGSVSTLKIQRTQQEDSAVYLCASSLAPRVRYNEQFFGPGTRLTVL.

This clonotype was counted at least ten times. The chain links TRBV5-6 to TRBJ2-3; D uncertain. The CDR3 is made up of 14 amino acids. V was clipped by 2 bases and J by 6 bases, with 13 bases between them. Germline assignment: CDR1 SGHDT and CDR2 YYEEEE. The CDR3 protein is CASSFPIYLDTQYF. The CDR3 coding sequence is TGTGCCAGCAGCTTCCCGATATACTTGGATACGCAGTATTTT.

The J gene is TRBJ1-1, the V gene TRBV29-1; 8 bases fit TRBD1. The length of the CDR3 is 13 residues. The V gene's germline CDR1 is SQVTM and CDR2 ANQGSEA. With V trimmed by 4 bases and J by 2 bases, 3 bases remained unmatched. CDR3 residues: CSVGTGRNTEAFF. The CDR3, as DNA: TGCAGCGTTGGGACAGGGAGAAACACTGAAGCTTTCTTT.

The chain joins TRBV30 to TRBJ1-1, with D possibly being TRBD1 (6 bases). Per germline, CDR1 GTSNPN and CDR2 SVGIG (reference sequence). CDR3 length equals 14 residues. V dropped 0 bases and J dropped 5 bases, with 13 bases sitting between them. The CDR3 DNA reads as TGTGCCTGGAGTGTACGGGGGCTAATGACTGAAGCTTTCTTT. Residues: CAWSVRGLMTEAFF.

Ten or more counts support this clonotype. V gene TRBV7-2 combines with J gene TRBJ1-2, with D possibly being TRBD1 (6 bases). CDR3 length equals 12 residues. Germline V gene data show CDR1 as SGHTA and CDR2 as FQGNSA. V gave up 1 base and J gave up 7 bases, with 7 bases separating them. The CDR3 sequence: CASSLDRVGYTF. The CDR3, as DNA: TGTGCCAGCAGCTTAGACAGGGTTGGCTACACCTTC.

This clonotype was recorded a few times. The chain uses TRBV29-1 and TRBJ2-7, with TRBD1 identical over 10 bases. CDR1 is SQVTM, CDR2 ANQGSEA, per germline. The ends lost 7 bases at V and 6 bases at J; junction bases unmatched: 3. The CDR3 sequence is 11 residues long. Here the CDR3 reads CSARDRGEQYF. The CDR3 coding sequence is TGCAGCGCCCGGGACAGGGGCGAGCAGTACTTC.

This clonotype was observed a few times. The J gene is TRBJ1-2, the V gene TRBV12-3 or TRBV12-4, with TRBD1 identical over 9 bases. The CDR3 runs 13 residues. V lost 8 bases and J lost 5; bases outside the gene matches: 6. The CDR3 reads CASFPGTGYGYTF. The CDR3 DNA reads TGTGCCAGCTTCCCCGGGACAGGGTATGGCTACACCTTC.

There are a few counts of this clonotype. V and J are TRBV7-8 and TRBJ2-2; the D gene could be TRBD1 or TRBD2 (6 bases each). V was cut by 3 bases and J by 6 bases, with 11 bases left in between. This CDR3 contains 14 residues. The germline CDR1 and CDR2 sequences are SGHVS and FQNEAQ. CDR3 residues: CASSLTGAPGELFF. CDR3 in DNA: TGTGCCAGCAGCTTGACGGGGGCTCCCGGGGAGCTGTTTTTT.

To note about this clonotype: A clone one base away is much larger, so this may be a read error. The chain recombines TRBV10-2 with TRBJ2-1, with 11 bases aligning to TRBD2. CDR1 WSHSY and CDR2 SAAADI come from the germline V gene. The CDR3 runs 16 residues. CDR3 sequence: CTSSSSGGTLYNEQFF. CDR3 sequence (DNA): TGCACCAGCAGTTCTAGCGGGGGGACCCTTTACAATGAGCAGTTCTTC.

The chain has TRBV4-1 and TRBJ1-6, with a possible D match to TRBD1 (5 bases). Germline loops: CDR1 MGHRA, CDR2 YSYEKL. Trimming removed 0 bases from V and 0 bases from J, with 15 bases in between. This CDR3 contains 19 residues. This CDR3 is CASSQDLGGPSSYNSPLHF. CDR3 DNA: TGCGCCAGCAGCCAAGATCTTGGGGGACCGAGCTCCTATAATTCACCCCTCCACTTT.

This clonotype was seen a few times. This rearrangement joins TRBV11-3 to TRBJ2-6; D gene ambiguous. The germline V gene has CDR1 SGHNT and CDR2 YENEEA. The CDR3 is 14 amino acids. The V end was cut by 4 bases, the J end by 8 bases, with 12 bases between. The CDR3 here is CASSSAHRSNVLTF. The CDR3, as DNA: TGTGCCAGCAGCTCCGCCCATAGGTCCAACGTCCTGACTTTC.

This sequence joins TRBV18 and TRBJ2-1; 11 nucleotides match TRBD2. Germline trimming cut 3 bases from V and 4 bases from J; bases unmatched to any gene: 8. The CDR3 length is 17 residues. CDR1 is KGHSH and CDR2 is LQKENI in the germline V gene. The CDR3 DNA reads TGTGCCAGCTCACCTACAACTAGCGGGGGTCTGTACAATGAGCAGTTCTTC. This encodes CASSPTTSGGLYNEQFF.

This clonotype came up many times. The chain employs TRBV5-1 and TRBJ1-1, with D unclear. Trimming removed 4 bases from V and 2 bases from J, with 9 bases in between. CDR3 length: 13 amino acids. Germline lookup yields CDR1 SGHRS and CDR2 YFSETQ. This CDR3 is CASSPQPNTEAFF. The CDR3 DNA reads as TGCGCCAGCAGCCCCCAACCCAACACTGAAGCTTTCTTT.

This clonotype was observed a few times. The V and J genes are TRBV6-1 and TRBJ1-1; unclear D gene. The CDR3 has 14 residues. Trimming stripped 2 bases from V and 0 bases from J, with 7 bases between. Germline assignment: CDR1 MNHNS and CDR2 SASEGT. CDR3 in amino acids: CASSEPGLNTEAFF. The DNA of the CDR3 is TGTGCCAGCAGTGAACCGGGGTTGAACACTGAAGCTTTCTTT.

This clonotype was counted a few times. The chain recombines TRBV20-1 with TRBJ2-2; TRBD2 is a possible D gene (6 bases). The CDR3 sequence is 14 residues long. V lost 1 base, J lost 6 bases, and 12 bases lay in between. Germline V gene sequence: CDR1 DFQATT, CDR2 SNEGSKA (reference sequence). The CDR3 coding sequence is TGCAGTGCTAGAGGGGGACTGGGGGCCGGGGAGCTGTTTTTT. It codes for CSARGGLGAGELFF.

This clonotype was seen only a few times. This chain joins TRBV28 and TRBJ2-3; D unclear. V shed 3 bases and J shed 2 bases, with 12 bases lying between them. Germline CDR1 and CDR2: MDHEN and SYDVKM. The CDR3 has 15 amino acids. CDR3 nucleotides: TGTGCCAGCAGTTTGTCGGAATCCGACACAGATACGCAGTATTTT. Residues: CASSLSESDTDTQYF. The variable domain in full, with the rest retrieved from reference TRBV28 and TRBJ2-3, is DVKVTQSSRYLVKRTGEKVFLECVQDMDHENMFWYRQDPGLGLRLIYFSYDVKMKEKGDIPEGYSVSREKKERFSLILESASTNQTSMYLCASSLSESDTDTQYFGPGTRLTVL.

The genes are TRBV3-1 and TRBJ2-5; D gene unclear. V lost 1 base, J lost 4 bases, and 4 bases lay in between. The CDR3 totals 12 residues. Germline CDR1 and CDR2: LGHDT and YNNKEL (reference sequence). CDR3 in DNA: TGTGCCAGCAGCCAAGTTGGAGAGACCCAGTACTTC. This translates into CASSQVGETQYF.

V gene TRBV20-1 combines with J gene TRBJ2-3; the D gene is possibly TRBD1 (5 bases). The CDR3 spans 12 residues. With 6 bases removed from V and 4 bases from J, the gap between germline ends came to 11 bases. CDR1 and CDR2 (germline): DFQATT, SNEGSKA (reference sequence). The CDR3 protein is CSAETEPDTQYF. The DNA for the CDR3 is TGCAGTGCAGAGACAGAGCCAGATACGCAGTATTTT.

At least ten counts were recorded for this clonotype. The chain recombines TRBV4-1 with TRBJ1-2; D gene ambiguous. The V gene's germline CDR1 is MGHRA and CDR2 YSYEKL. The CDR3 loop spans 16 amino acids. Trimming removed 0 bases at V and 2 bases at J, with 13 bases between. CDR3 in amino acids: CASSQDRSGGNYGYTF. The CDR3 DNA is TGCGCCAGCAGCCAAGATCGGAGCGGAGGGAACTATGGCTACACCTTC.